The 25 T cell receptor beta chains reported below all come from one sample, sequenced in a study of blood T cell repertoires in COVID-19. The protocol was immunoSEQ multiplex PCR, while the TCRdb copy is restricted to in-frame clones and leaves out a portion. The repertoire holds nearly 250,000 clones, with almost 85% as singletons. Sequencing used peripheral blood. These receptors were obtained from a woman older than 75 with acute or convalescent COVID-19.

This clone appeared a few times. The J gene is TRBJ2-5, the V gene TRBV7-9; D might be TRBD2 (7 bases). The CDR3 runs to 14 residues. V lost 2 bases and J lost 3, with 10 bases in between. Germline V gene lookup returns CDR1 SEHNR and CDR2 FQNEAQ (reference sequence). The CDR3 nucleotides read TGTGCCAGCAGCTTACGGGGGGCTGAAGAGACCCAGTACTTC. It yields the protein CASSLRGAEETQYF.

The chain is built from TRBV3-1 (or the pseudogene TRBV3-2) and TRBJ2-5; 8 bases line up with TRBD2. CDR3 size: 14 residues. Germline V gene data show CDR1 as LGHDT and CDR2 as YNNKEL (reference sequence). The V gene end was trimmed by 2 bases and the J gene end by 1 base; junction bases not matched to a gene: 0. The CDR3 loop is CASSQTSGQETQYF. The CDR3 coding sequence is TGTGCCAGCAGCCAAACTAGCGGCCAAGAGACCCAGTACTTC.

This clone showed up just a few times. The chain recombines TRBV9 with TRBJ1-2; 8 nucleotides agree with TRBD1. CDR3 size: 14 residues. Germline CDR1 is SGDLS and CDR2 is YYNGEE. Trimming cost V 3 bases and J 2 bases; bases outside gene matches: 3. The chain's CDR3 is CASSGTGWNYGYTF. The CDR3 nucleotides read TGTGCCAGCAGCGGGACAGGGTGGAACTATGGCTACACCTTC.

The V and J genes are TRBV30 and TRBJ2-1; 8 bases match TRBD2. This CDR3 has 12 amino acids. Germline CDR1 reads GTSNPN; CDR2 reads SVGIG (reference sequence). Trimming removed 3 bases from V and 7 bases from J; junction bases left unmatched: 2. CDR3 in DNA: TGTGCCTGGAGCGGGGGGGCGAATGAGCAGTTCTTC. Residues: CAWSGGANEQFF. Using reference TRBV30 and TRBJ2-1 for the parts outside the CDR3, the full variable domain is SQTIHQWPATLVQPVGSPLSLECTVEGTSNPNLYWYRQAAGRGLQLLFYSVGIGQISSEVPQNLSASRPQDRQFILSSKKLLLSDSGFYLCAWSGGANEQFFGPGTRLTVL.

The V gene is TRBV9, the J gene TRBJ2-2; 9 nucleotides align to TRBD2. Germline V lookup: CDR1 SGDLS, CDR2 YYNGEE. The CDR3 loop spans 14 amino acids. The V segment lost 2 bases and the J segment 6 bases; nucleotides outside the gene matches: 2. CDR3 in DNA: TGTGCCAGCAGCGTCACTAGCGGGCCCGGGGAGCTGTTTTTT. Its translation is CASSVTSGPGELFF.

The V call is TRBV7-2, the J call TRBJ2-2; 8 bases map to TRBD1. The V segment lost 4 bases and the J segment 4 bases; nucleotides outside the gene matches: 5. This CDR3 region has 15 residues. Germline V lookup: CDR1 SGHTA, CDR2 FQGNSA. CDR3 nucleotide sequence: TGTGCCAGCAGCTACCAGGGGGCGAGCACCGGGGAGCTGTTTTTT. Residues: CASSYQGASTGELFF.

This clone was counted only a few times. The chain carries TRBV6-2 or TRBV6-3 and TRBJ2-7; TRBD1 aligns across 9 bases. The CDR3 sequence is 16 residues long. After removal of 2 bases from V and 5 bases from J, the junction contained 10 bases not matched to a gene. The germline V gene has CDR1 MNHEY and CDR2 SVGEGT. CDR3 sequence (DNA): TGTGCCAGCAGTTACCTGTCCGGGACAGGGTACCACGAGCAGTACTTC. Encoded protein: CASSYLSGTGYHEQYF.

The CDR3 here is CASSLRDRGLYGYTF. The CDR3 bases are TGTGCCAGCAGCCTCCGGGACAGGGGACTCTATGGCTACACCTTC. The rearrangement joins TRBV6-5 to TRBJ1-2; 10 bases line up with TRBD1. CDR1 is MNHEY and CDR2 is SVGAGI in the germline V gene. This CDR3 has 15 residues. J lost 4 bases, V lost 6 bases, and 8 bases had no gene match.

This clone was counted between two and nine times. This chain links TRBV3-1 (or the pseudogene TRBV3-2) with TRBJ2-7; weak D call: TRBD2 (6 bases). Germline V gives CDR1 LGHDT, CDR2 YNNKEL (reference sequence). This CDR3 is 13 amino acids long. Trimming pared 3 bases from V and 5 bases from J, leaving 11 bases between. In DNA form, the CDR3 reads TGTGCCAGCAGCCACCGGGGAGGAAACGAGCAGTACTTC. Translation gives CASSHRGGNEQYF.

The chain recombines TRBV12-5 with TRBJ1-3, with D tentatively TRBD1 (5 bases). The germline CDR1 and CDR2 sequences are LGHNT and FRNRAP. The CDR3 spans 17 residues. Trimming removed 1 base at V and 2 bases at J, with 15 bases between. The CDR3, as DNA: TGTGCTAGTGGTTTGGGGCACCCTCGGGGGACTGGAAACACCATATATTTT. Amino acids: CASGLGHPRGTGNTIYF.

The chain carries TRBV12-3 or TRBV12-4 and TRBJ2-1, with a tentative D call TRBD2 (6 bases). The CDR3 contains 13 residues. V was cut by 5 bases and J by 7 bases, with 12 bases left in between. This chain's CDR3 is CASSLRRGNEQFF. For the CDR3, the DNA is TGTGCCAGCAGTCTACGACGGGGGAATGAGCAGTTCTTC.

V is TRBV12-3 or TRBV12-4 and J is TRBJ2-1; 10 nucleotides match TRBD1. V was pared by 6 bases and J by 15 bases, with 8 bases of the junction left unmatched. The CDR3 totals 12 residues. CDR3 loop: CASRGDRGRPFF. In DNA form, the CDR3 reads TGTGCCAGCAGGGGAGACAGGGGGCGTCCGTTCTTC.

CDR3 coding DNA: TGTGCCAGCAGCCCCAGGGCAGGGAATTCACCCCTCCACTTT. Translation gives CASSPRAGNSPLHF. V usage is TRBV7-9 and J usage is TRBJ1-6; possible D gene TRBD1, 5 bases. The CDR3 has 14 residues. The V gene lost 5 bases and the J gene lost 7 bases, with 12 bases spanning the gap. The germline gives CDR1 SEHNR, CDR2 FQNEAQ (reference sequence). Based on the CDR3 plus reference TRBV7-9 and TRBJ1-6, the full variable domain is DTGVSQNPRHKITKRGQNVTFRCDPISEHNRLYWYRQTLGQGPEFLTYFQNEAQLEKSRLLSDRFSAERPKGSFSTLEIQRTEQGDSAMYLCASSPRAGNSPLHFGNGTRLTVT.

The V gene is TRBV19, the J gene TRBJ1-5; tentative D call: TRBD1 (6 bases). V lost 8 bases, J lost 6 bases, and 20 bases lay in between. The CDR3 sequence is 15 residues long. Germline lookup yields CDR1 LNHDA and CDR2 SQIVND (reference sequence). As DNA, the CDR3 is TGTGCCAGTTCCCATATACAGGGCGTGGGTCAGCCCCAGCATTTT. Residues: CASSHIQGVGQPQHF.

This clone was observed a handful of times. The chain has TRBV7-9 and TRBJ1-2; TRBD1 agrees at 10 bases. Trimming removed 6 bases from V and 0 bases from J; junction bases left unmatched: 7. CDR3 length equals 16 residues. From germline, CDR1 is SEHNR and CDR2 FQNEAQ (reference sequence). The DNA for the CDR3 is TGTGCCAGCAGTCCTCGACAGGGGGCTTCTAACTATGGCTACACCTTC. Amino acid sequence: CASSPRQGASNYGYTF.

The chain recombines TRBV12-5 with TRBJ2-3; 8 bases fit TRBD2. Trimming took 1 base from V and 3 from J; bases not matched to a gene: 9. The CDR3 has 17 residues. The germline V gene has CDR1 LGHNT and CDR2 FRNRAP. In nucleotides, the CDR3 is TGTGCTAGTGGTTTGGGAGTACGGGGGGGAGGGACAGATACGCAGTATTTT. This codes for CASGLGVRGGGTDTQYF. The full variable domain, rest sourced from reference TRBV12-5 and TRBJ2-3, is DARVTQTPRHKVTEMGQEVTMRCQPILGHNTVFWYRQTMMQGLELLAYFRNRAPLDDSGMPKDRFSAEMPDATLATLKIQPSEPRDSAVYFCASGLGVRGGGTDTQYFGPGTRLTVL.

This chain connects TRBV9 to TRBJ2-7; perhaps TRBD1 as D (6 bases). Looked up from germline, CDR1 is SGDLS and CDR2 is YYNGEE. The CDR3 extends over 14 amino acids. The V and J ends lost 4 bases and 5 bases respectively, with 16 bases between them. CDR3 in DNA: TGTGCCAGCAGCCCTGGGACAATTTTCCACGAGCAGTACTTC. This encodes CASSPGTIFHEQYF.

This chain uses TRBV2 with TRBJ2-5; unclear D gene. Germline CDR1 SNHLY, CDR2 FYNNEI. This CDR3 has 12 amino acids. V was pared by 6 bases and J by 7 bases, with 12 bases between. This CDR3 reads CASSYIAGTQYF. CDR3 coding DNA: TGTGCCAGCAGCTATATTGCAGGGACCCAGTACTTC.

The chain combines TRBV18 with TRBJ1-1; D ambiguous. The CDR3 consists of 12 residues. V lost 6 bases, J lost 6 bases, and 11 bases lay in between. Germline values: CDR1 KGHSH, CDR2 LQKENI. The CDR3 DNA reads TGTGCCAGCTCGGCGGGCGTCGCTGAAGCTTTCTTT. It codes for CASSAGVAEAFF. The full variable domain, completed using reference TRBV18 and TRBJ1-1, is NAGVMQNPRHLVRRRGQEARLRCSPMKGHSHVYWYRQLPEEGLKFMVYLQKENIIDESGMPKERFSAEFPKEGPSILRIQQVVRGDSAAYFCASSAGVAEAFFGQGTRLTVV.

The chain recombines TRBV5-4 with TRBJ2-5, with no clear D. Germline V gene data show CDR1 as SGHNT and CDR2 as YYREEE (reference sequence). The CDR3 contains 13 residues. V was trimmed by 0 bases and J by 5 bases, leaving 8 bases between them. This CDR3 is CASSLVALETQYF. The CDR3 DNA follows: TGTGCCAGCAGCTTGGTCGCGTTGGAGACCCAGTACTTC. Drawing the rest from reference TRBV5-4 and TRBJ2-5, the complete variable domain is ETGVTQSPTHLIKTRGQQVTLRCSSQSGHNTVSWYQQALGQGPQFIFQYYREEENGRGNFPPRFSGLQFPNYSSELNVNALELDDSALYLCASSLVALETQYFGPGTRLLVL.

The chain links TRBV5-6 to TRBJ1-1, with 9 bases matching TRBD1. Germline V gives CDR1 SGHDT, CDR2 YYEEEE. This CDR3 is built from 15 residues. With 4 bases clipped from V and 5 bases from J, the junction kept 9 bases outside the gene matches. The CDR3: CASSPETGGGTEAFF. As DNA, the CDR3 is TGTGCCAGCAGCCCCGAGACAGGGGGAGGGACTGAAGCTTTCTTT. The full variable domain, with the rest looked up from reference TRBV5-6 and TRBJ1-1, is DAGVTQSPTHLIKTRGQQVTLRCSPKSGHDTVSWYQQALGQGPQFIFQYYEEEERQRGNFPDRFSGHQFPNYSSELNVNALLLGDSALYLCASSPETGGGTEAFFGQGTRLTVV.

This sequence joins TRBV7-3 and TRBJ2-5; 8 nucleotides line up with TRBD1. Trimming at V came to 5 bases and at J to 7 bases, leaving 15 bases not matched to a gene. This CDR3 is 16 amino acids long. Germline V gene lookup returns CDR1 SGHTA and CDR2 FQGTGA. The CDR3 DNA sequence: TGTGCCAGCAGCCCGGGGACAGGAGCCTTATTTGGGACCCAGTACTTC. This gives the protein CASSPGTGALFGTQYF. The full variable domain, its missing parts supplied by reference TRBV7-3 and TRBJ2-5, is GAGVSQTPSNKVTEKGKYVELRCDPISGHTALYWYRQSLGQGPEFLIYFQGTGAADDSGLPNDRFFAVRPEGSVSTLKIQRTERGDSAVYLCASSPGTGALFGTQYFGPGTRLLVL.

This clone has only a few counts. The chain employs TRBV7-3 and TRBJ2-3, with unresolved D. V was trimmed by 2 bases and J by 4 bases, leaving 7 bases between them. From germline, CDR1 is SGHTA and CDR2 FQGTGA. The CDR3 covers 13 residues. The CDR3 coding sequence is TGTGCCAGCAGCTTATTTAGTGCAGATACGCAGTATTTT. This gives the protein CASSLFSADTQYF.

The J gene is TRBJ2-1, the V gene TRBV7-3; D is possibly TRBD1 (5 bases). The germline V gene has CDR1 SGHTA and CDR2 FQGTGA. This CDR3 comprises 14 residues. Trimming shortened V by 2 bases and J by 8 bases, and 13 bases separated the two germline ends. CDR3 in amino acids: CASSLGSRGHEQFF. DNA for the CDR3: TGTGCCAGCAGCTTAGGTTCTAGGGGCCATGAGCAGTTCTTC.

The chain employs TRBV30 and TRBJ1-2; 7 positions match TRBD1. The germline gives CDR1 GTSNPN, CDR2 SVGIG (reference sequence). The length of the CDR3 is 12 residues. With V trimmed by 4 bases and J by 6 bases, 5 bases remained unmatched. In DNA, the CDR3 is TGTGCCTGGACCGGCAGGGGGGATGGCTACACCTTC. Encoded protein: CAWTGRGDGYTF. The variable domain in full, with the rest retrieved from reference TRBV30 and TRBJ1-2, is SQTIHQWPATLVQPVGSPLSLECTVEGTSNPNLYWYRQAAGRGLQLLFYSVGIGQISSEVPQNLSASRPQDRQFILSSKKLLLSDSGFYLCAWTGRGDGYTFGSGTRLTVV.